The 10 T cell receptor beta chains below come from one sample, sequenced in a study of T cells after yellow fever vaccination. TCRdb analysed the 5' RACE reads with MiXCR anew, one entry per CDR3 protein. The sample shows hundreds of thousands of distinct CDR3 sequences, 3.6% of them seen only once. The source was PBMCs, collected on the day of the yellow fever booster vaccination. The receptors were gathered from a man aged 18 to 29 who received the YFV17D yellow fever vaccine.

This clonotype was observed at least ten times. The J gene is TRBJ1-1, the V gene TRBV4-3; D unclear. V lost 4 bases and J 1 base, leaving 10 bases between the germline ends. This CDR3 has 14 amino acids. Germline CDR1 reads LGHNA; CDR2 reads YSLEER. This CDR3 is CASSPTAGNTEAFF. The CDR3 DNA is TGCGCCAGCAGCCCCACCGCCGGGAACACTGAAGCTTTCTTT.

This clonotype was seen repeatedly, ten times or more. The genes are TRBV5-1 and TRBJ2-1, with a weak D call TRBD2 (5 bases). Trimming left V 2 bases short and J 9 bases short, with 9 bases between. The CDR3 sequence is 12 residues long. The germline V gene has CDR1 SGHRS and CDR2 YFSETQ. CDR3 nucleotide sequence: TGCGCCAGCAGCTTCCCGGGAAGTGAGCAGTTCTTC. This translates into CASSFPGSEQFF.

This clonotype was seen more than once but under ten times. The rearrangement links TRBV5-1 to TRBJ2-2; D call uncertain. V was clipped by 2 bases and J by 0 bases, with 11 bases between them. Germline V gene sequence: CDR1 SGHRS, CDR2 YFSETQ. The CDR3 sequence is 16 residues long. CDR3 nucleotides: TGCGCCAGCAGCTTTAGGCAGGACCCGAACACCGGGGAGCTGTTTTTT. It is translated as CASSFRQDPNTGELFF.

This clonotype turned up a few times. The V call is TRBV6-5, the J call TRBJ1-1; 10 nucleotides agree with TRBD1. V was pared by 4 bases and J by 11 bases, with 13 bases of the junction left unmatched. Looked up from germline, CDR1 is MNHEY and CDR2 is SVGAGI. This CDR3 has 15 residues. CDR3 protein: CASSFAGTGDFGAFF. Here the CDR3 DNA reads TGTGCCAGCAGTTTCGCCGGGACAGGGGATTTTGGGGCTTTCTTT.

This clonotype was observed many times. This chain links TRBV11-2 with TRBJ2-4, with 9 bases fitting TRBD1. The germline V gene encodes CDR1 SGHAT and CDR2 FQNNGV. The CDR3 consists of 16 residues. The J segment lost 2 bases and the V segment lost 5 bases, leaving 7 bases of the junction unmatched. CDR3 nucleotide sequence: TGTGCCAGCAGCCCTTCCGGGACAGGGACCAAAAACATTCAGTACTTC. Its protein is CASSPSGTGTKNIQYF.

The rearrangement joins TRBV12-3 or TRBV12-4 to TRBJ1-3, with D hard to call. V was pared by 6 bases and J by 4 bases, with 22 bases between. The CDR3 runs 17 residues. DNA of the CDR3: TGTGCCAGCAGATCCCGGGTCTTGAGCAGACAAGGAAACACCATATATTTT. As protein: CASRSRVLSRQGNTIYF.

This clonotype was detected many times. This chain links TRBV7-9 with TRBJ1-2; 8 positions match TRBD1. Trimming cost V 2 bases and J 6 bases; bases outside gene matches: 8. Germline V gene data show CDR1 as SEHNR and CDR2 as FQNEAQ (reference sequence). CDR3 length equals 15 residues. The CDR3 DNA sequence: TGTGCCAGCAGCTTATTTCCAGACAGGGGAAATGGCTACACCTTC. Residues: CASSLFPDRGNGYTF.

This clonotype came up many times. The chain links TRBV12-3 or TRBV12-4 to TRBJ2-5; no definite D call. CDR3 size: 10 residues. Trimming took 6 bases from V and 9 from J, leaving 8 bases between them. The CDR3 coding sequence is TGTGCCAGCAGCAATGAGGCCCAGTACTTC. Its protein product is CASSNEAQYF.

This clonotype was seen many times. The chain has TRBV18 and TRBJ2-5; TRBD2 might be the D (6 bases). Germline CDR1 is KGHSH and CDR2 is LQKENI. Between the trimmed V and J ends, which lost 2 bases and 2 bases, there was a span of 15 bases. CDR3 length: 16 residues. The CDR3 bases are TGTGCCAGCTCACCATTTACAGGAGGGGTACAAGAGACCCAGTACTTC. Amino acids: CASSPFTGGVQETQYF.

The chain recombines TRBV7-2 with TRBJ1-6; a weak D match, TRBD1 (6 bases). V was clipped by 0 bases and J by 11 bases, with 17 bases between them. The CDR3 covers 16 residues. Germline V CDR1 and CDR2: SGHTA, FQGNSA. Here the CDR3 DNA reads TGTGCCAGCAGCTTAGCGGGGGGGCCGTTGGGGACACCCCTCCACTTT. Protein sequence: CASSLAGGPLGTPLHF. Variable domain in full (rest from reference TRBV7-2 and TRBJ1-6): GAGVSQSPSNKVTEKGKDVELRCDPISGHTALYWYRQSLGQGLEFLIYFQGNSAPDKSGLPSDRFSAERTGGSVSTLTIQRTQQEDSAVYLCASSLAGGPLGTPLHFGNGTRLTVT.